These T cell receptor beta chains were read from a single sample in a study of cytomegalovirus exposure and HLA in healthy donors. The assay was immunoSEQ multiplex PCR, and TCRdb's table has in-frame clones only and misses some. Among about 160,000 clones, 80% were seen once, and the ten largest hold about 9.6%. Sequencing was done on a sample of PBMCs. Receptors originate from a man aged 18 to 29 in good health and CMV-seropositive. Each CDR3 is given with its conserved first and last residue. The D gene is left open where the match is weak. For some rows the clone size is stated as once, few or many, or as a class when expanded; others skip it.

CDR3aa: CASRLGDSPLHF
CDR3nt: TGTGCCAGCAGGCTCGGGGATTCACCCCTCCACTTT
abundance: .
d_gene: .
j_gene: TRBJ1-6
v_gene: TRBV5-4

CDR3aa: CASMLRQGEKLFF
CDR3nt: TGTGCCAGCATGCTACGACAGGGCGAAAAACTGTTTTTT
abundance: once
d_gene: .
j_gene: TRBJ1-4
v_gene: TRBV21-1

CDR3aa: CASSSRTEKYSEQFF
CDR3nt: TGTGCCAGCAGCTCAAGGACAGAAAAGTACAGTGAGCAGTTCTTC
abundance: few
d_gene: .
j_gene: TRBJ2-1
v_gene: TRBV11-2

CDR3aa: CASRWGTTDTQYF
CDR3nt: TGTGCCAGCAGATGGGGGACTACAGATACGCAGTATTTT
abundance: .
d_gene: .
j_gene: TRBJ2-3
v_gene: TRBV6-1

CDR3aa: CATSRLQGFTDTQYF
CDR3nt: TGTGCCACCAGCAGACTACAGGGTTTCACAGATACGCAGTATTTT
abundance: .
d_gene: .
j_gene: TRBJ2-3
v_gene: TRBV15

CDR3aa: CAWSPRVHGGNQPQHF
CDR3nt: TGTGCCTGGAGTCCTCGAGTCCACGGGGGCAATCAGCCCCAGCATTTT
abundance: .
d_gene: .
j_gene: TRBJ1-5
v_gene: TRBV30

CDR3aa: CASSPSTGADSPLHF
CDR3nt: TGCGCCAGCAGCCCCTCGACAGGGGCGGATTCACCCCTCCACTTT
abundance: .
d_gene: TRBD1
j_gene: TRBJ1-6
v_gene: TRBV5-1

CDR3aa: CAISESIDRATNEKLFF
CDR3nt: TGTGCCATCAGTGAGTCGATTGACAGGGCAACTAATGAAAAACTGTTTTTT
abundance: once
d_gene: TRBD1
j_gene: TRBJ1-4
v_gene: TRBV10-3

CDR3aa: CASSLDAGGNTEAFF
CDR3nt: TGTGCCAGCAGCTTAGATGCAGGGGGAAACACTGAAGCTTTCTTT
abundance: .
d_gene: TRBD1
j_gene: TRBJ1-1
v_gene: TRBV7-8

CDR3aa: CASSLDSGGPYNEQFF
CDR3nt: TGCGCCAGCAGCTTGGATAGCGGGGGGCCATACAATGAGCAGTTCTTC
abundance: .
d_gene: TRBD2
j_gene: TRBJ2-1
v_gene: TRBV5-1

CDR3aa: CASSKESSGANVLTF
CDR3nt: TGTGCCAGCAGTAAAGAGAGCTCTGGGGCCAACGTCCTGACTTTC
abundance: .
d_gene: .
j_gene: TRBJ2-6
v_gene: TRBV6-4

CDR3aa: CASSPPASTDTQYF
CDR3nt: TGTGCCAGCTCACCACCGGCCAGCACAGATACGCAGTATTTT
abundance: .
d_gene: .
j_gene: TRBJ2-3
v_gene: TRBV18

CDR3aa: CASGTGMRAFF
CDR3nt: TGTGCCAGTGGGACAGGTATGAGAGCTTTCTTT
abundance: .
d_gene: TRBD1
j_gene: TRBJ1-1
v_gene: TRBV25-1

CDR3aa: CASSFGPPLAGMAFF
CDR3nt: TGTGCCAGCAGCTTTGGCCCCCCCCTAGCGGGGATGGCTTTCTTT
abundance: once
d_gene: .
j_gene: TRBJ1-1
v_gene: TRBV5-6

CDR3aa: CASRGSGGSYNEQFF
CDR3nt: TGTGCCAGCAGGGGGAGCGGGGGGAGTTACAATGAGCAGTTCTTC
abundance: .
d_gene: TRBD2
j_gene: TRBJ2-1
v_gene: TRBV6-1

CDR3aa: CASSLGTSGGASFGNEQFF
CDR3nt: TGTGCCAGCAGCTTAGGAACTAGCGGGGGGGCCAGTTTCGGCAATGAGCAGTTCTTC
abundance: .
d_gene: TRBD2
j_gene: TRBJ2-1
v_gene: TRBV7-3

CDR3aa: CASSQTSGKADTQYF
CDR3nt: TGCGCCAGCAGTCAGACTAGCGGGAAGGCGGATACGCAGTATTTT
abundance: .
d_gene: TRBD2
j_gene: TRBJ2-3
v_gene: TRBV10-1

CDR3aa: CAWSVVAPTDTEAFF
CDR3nt: TGTGCCTGGAGTGTAGTAGCGCCAACGGACACTGAAGCTTTCTTT
abundance: .
d_gene: .
j_gene: TRBJ1-1
v_gene: TRBV30

CDR3aa: CATNRGFIGDNEQFF
CDR3nt: TGTGCCACTAATAGGGGGTTTATAGGGGACAATGAGCAGTTCTTC
abundance: few
d_gene: .
j_gene: TRBJ2-1
v_gene: TRBV2

CDR3aa: CASSLAGSGTQYF
CDR3nt: TGTGCCAGCAGCTTGGCAGGGTCAGGGACCCAGTACTTC
abundance: .
d_gene: .
j_gene: TRBJ2-5
v_gene: TRBV5-4

CDR3aa: CSVEGGPSSYNEQFF
CDR3nt: TGCAGCGTTGAAGGGGGCCCAAGCTCCTACAATGAGCAGTTCTTC
abundance: few
d_gene: .
j_gene: TRBJ2-1
v_gene: TRBV29-1

CDR3aa: CASSPDRGPLLGNTIYF
CDR3nt: TGTGCCAGTAGTCCGGACAGGGGGCCTTTACTTGGAAACACCATATATTTT
abundance: .
d_gene: TRBD1
j_gene: TRBJ1-3
v_gene: TRBV19

CDR3aa: CASSFGGTPYNEQFF
CDR3nt: TGTGCCAGTAGCTTTGGGGGGACCCCCTACAATGAGCAGTTCTTC
abundance: .
d_gene: .
j_gene: TRBJ2-1
v_gene: TRBV19

CDR3aa: CASSLGGGPENEQFF
CDR3nt: TGTGCCAGCAGCTTAGGGGGAGGGCCGGAAAATGAGCAGTTCTTC
abundance: .
d_gene: TRBD2
j_gene: TRBJ2-1
v_gene: TRBV7-2

CDR3aa: CASTSGPSTDTQYF
CDR3nt: TGTGCCAGCACCAGCGGACCAAGCACAGATACGCAGTATTTT
abundance: few
d_gene: .
j_gene: TRBJ2-3
v_gene: TRBV25-1

CDR3aa: CATSKGTDLSLLRYF
CDR3nt: TGTGCCACCAGCAAAGGGACAGACTTATCGTTACTACGGTACTTC
abundance: .
d_gene: TRBD1
j_gene: TRBJ2-7
v_gene: TRBV15

CDR3aa: CASSPPLAGDTGELFF
CDR3nt: TGTGCCAGCAGCCCCCCCCTAGCGGGGGACACCGGGGAGCTGTTTTTT
abundance: .
d_gene: TRBD2
j_gene: TRBJ2-2
v_gene: TRBV4-2

CDR3aa: CASSVGGTGMAGELFF
CDR3nt: TGTGCCAGCAGCGTAGGTGGGACAGGGATGGCCGGGGAGCTGTTTTTT
abundance: .
d_gene: TRBD1
j_gene: TRBJ2-2
v_gene: TRBV9

CDR3aa: CASSPTGGYGYTF
CDR3nt: TGTGCCAGCAGCCCGACAGGGGGCTATGGCTACACCTTC
abundance: .
d_gene: TRBD1
j_gene: TRBJ1-2
v_gene: TRBV5-5

CDR3aa: CASSFRGGRTDTQYF
CDR3nt: TGTGCCAGCAGCTTCCGGGGGGGCAGGACAGATACGCAGTATTTT
abundance: .
d_gene: TRBD2
j_gene: TRBJ2-3
v_gene: TRBV7-8

CDR3aa: CASSQDLPLLVNTEAFF
CDR3nt: TGCGCCAGCAGCCAAGATCTTCCCCTCTTAGTAAACACTGAAGCTTTCTTT
abundance: .
d_gene: .
j_gene: TRBJ1-1
v_gene: TRBV4-3

CDR3aa: CASSGQGHTEAFF
CDR3nt: TGTGCCAGCAGTGGACAGGGCCACACTGAAGCTTTCTTT
abundance: few
d_gene: TRBD1
j_gene: TRBJ1-1
v_gene: TRBV25-1

CDR3aa: CASSLTSGSYTDTQYF
CDR3nt: TGCGCCAGCAGCCTCACTAGCGGGAGCTACACAGATACGCAGTATTTT
abundance: .
d_gene: TRBD2
j_gene: TRBJ2-3
v_gene: TRBV4-1

CDR3aa: CASSLELAGSYNEQFF
CDR3nt: TGCGCCAGCAGCCTCGAGCTCGCCGGGAGTTACAATGAGCAGTTCTTC
abundance: .
d_gene: .
j_gene: TRBJ2-1
v_gene: TRBV5-1

CDR3aa: CAWTLVGVYGYTF
CDR3nt: TGTGCCTGGACCCTTGTGGGAGTCTATGGCTACACCTTC
abundance: .
d_gene: .
j_gene: TRBJ1-2
v_gene: TRBV30

CDR3aa: CAISESTLAIYNEQFF
CDR3nt: TGTGCCATCAGTGAGTCAACACTAGCGATCTACAATGAGCAGTTCTTC
abundance: .
d_gene: TRBD2
j_gene: TRBJ2-1
v_gene: TRBV10-3

CDR3aa: CASSPAGTGVIAQYF
CDR3nt: TGTGCCAGCAGCCCCGCCGGGACAGGGGTAATTGCCCAGTACTTC
abundance: .
d_gene: TRBD1
j_gene: TRBJ2-5
v_gene: TRBV13

CDR3aa: CARSRASYNEQFF
CDR3nt: TGTGCCAGGTCGCGGGCCTCCTACAATGAGCAGTTCTTC
abundance: .
d_gene: .
j_gene: TRBJ2-1
v_gene: TRBV2

CDR3aa: CATSRGTSTDTQYF
CDR3nt: TGTGCCACCAGCAGGGGGACTAGCACAGATACGCAGTATTTT
abundance: .
d_gene: .
j_gene: TRBJ2-3
v_gene: TRBV15

CDR3aa: CASSEAGEGSTEAFF
CDR3nt: TGCGCCAGCAGTGAGGCAGGGGAAGGGAGCACTGAAGCTTTCTTT
abundance: .
d_gene: .
j_gene: TRBJ1-1
v_gene: TRBV10-2

CDR3aa: CASRKLGTGGLYTEAFF
CDR3nt: TGTGCCAGCAGAAAACTAGGGACAGGGGGCTTGTACACTGAAGCTTTCTTT
abundance: .
d_gene: TRBD1
j_gene: TRBJ1-1
v_gene: TRBV13

CDR3aa: CASSLGHSYEQYF
CDR3nt: TGTGCCAGCAGCTTAGGGCACTCCTACGAGCAGTACTTC
abundance: .
d_gene: .
j_gene: TRBJ2-7
v_gene: TRBV7-7

CDR3aa: CALRTGPRSSYNSPLHF
CDR3nt: TGTGCCTTGAGGACAGGGCCCAGGAGCTCCTATAATTCACCCCTCCACTTT
abundance: .
d_gene: TRBD1
j_gene: TRBJ1-6
v_gene: TRBV30

CDR3aa: CASSQRTADNSPLHF
CDR3nt: TGCGCCAGCAGCCAACGGACAGCCGATAATTCACCCCTCCACTTT
abundance: .
d_gene: .
j_gene: TRBJ1-6
v_gene: TRBV4-1

CDR3aa: CASRPDRVVGGYTF
CDR3nt: TGTGCCAGCAGACCGGACAGGGTGGTCGGCGGCTACACCTTC
abundance: .
d_gene: TRBD1
j_gene: TRBJ1-2
v_gene: TRBV27

CDR3aa: CASSVGGTGMGAEQYF
CDR3nt: TGTGCCAGCAGCGTAGGAGGGACAGGGATGGGCGCCGAGCAGTACTTC
abundance: .
d_gene: TRBD1
j_gene: TRBJ2-7
v_gene: TRBV9